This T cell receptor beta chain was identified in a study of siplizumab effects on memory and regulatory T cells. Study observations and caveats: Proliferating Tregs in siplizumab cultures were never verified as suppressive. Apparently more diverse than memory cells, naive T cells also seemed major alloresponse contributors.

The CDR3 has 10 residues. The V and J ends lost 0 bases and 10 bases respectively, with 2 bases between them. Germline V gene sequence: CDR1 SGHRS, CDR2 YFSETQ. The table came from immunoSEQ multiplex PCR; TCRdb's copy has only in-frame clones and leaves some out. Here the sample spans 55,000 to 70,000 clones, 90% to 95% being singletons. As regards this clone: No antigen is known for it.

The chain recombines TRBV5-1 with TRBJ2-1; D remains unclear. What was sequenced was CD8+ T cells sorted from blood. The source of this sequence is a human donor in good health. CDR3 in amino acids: CASSLEEQFF. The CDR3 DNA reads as TGCGCCAGCAGCTTGGAAGAGCAGTTCTTC.